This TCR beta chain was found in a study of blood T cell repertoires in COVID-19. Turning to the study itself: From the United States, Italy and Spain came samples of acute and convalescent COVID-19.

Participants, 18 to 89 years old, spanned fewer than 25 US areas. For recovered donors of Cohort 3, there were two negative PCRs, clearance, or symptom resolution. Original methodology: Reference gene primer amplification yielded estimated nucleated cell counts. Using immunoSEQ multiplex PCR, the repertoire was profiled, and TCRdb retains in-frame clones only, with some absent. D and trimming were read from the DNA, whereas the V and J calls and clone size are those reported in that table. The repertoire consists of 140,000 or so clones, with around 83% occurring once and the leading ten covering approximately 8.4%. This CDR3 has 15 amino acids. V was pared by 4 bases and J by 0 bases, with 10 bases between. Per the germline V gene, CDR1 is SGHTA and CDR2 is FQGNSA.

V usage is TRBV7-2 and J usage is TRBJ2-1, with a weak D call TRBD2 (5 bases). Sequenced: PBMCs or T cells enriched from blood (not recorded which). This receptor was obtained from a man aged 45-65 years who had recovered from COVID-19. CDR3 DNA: TGTGCCAGCAGCTCGGACTTTATCTCCTACAATGAGCAGTTCTTC. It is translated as CASSSDFISYNEQFF.